The 27 T cell receptor beta chains given below trace back to one sample, sequenced in a study of blood T cell repertoires in COVID-19. The data were produced by immunoSEQ multiplex PCR, yet TCRdb's version contains in-frame clones alone and is incomplete. The data hold 180,000 or so clones, with around four fifths observed a single time. Sequencing was performed on PBMCs or T cells enriched from blood (not recorded which). The source is a woman in her 50s in a cohort exposed to, infected with or recovered from COVID-19 (not recorded which).

This clone appeared once. This chain joins TRBV23-1 and TRBJ1-6, with 9 bases lining up with TRBD1. TRBV23-1 is given ORF status, its function remaining uncertain. V shed 4 bases, J shed 7 bases, and the junction held 11 bases outside the gene matches. The CDR3 contains 17 residues. This CDR3 is CASSLQLRDRENSPLHF. The DNA for the CDR3 is TGCGCCAGCAGTCTTCAACTCCGGGACAGGGAGAATTCACCCCTCCACTTT.

The V gene is TRBV24-1, the J gene TRBJ2-5; TRBD2 aligns across 12 bases. The CDR3 has 20 amino acids. Germline CDR1 KGHDR, CDR2 SFDVKD. V shed 3 bases, J shed 3 bases, and the junction held 16 bases outside the gene matches. The CDR3 nucleotides are TGTGCCACCAGTGATCCGTCAACGTCCCCTAGCGGGGGGGCAGAAGAGACCCAGTACTTC. Translating gives CATSDPSTSPSGGAEETQYF.

The gene calls are TRBV27 and TRBJ1-5; possible D gene TRBD1, 5 bases. This CDR3 spans 14 amino acids. Germline assignment: CDR1 MNHEY and CDR2 SMNVEV (reference sequence). The germline V and J ends were trimmed by 6 bases and 3 bases, with 12 bases remaining between them. CDR3 sequence: CASRKGQINQPQHF. CDR3 DNA sequence: TGTGCCAGCAGAAAGGGGCAGATCAATCAGCCCCAGCATTTT.

In DNA form, the CDR3 reads TGTGCCAGCAGCGTAGAGGGGACTGGAAACACCATATATTTT. The encoded protein is CASSVEGTGNTIYF. V is TRBV9 and J is TRBJ1-3; TRBD1 might be the D (5 bases). V dropped 0 bases and J dropped 2 bases, with 6 bases sitting between them. The CDR3 contains 14 residues. Germline CDR1 and CDR2: SGDLS and YYNGEE.

The V and J genes are TRBV29-1 and TRBJ2-5; TRBD1 agrees at 9 bases. The junction had 9 bases not matched to a gene; V was cut back by 6 bases and J by 4 bases. This CDR3 spans 14 amino acids. Per the germline V gene, CDR1 is SQVTM and CDR2 is ANQGSEA. CDR3 nucleotide sequence: TGCAGCGTGAACAACAGGGGGCGGGGAGAGACCCAGTACTTC. Translated, it gives CSVNNRGRGETQYF. Together with reference TRBV29-1 and TRBJ2-5, the CDR3 gives the full variable domain: SAVISQKPSRDICQRGTSLTIQCQVDSQVTMMFWYRQQPGQSLTLIATANQGSEATYESGFVIDKFPISRPNLTFSTLTVSNMSPEDSSIYLCSVNNRGRGETQYFGPGTRLLVL.

The chain employs TRBV2 and TRBJ1-5, with D unclear. CDR3 length: 15 residues. Trimming removed 3 bases from V and 0 bases from J, with 9 bases in between. Germline loops: CDR1 SNHLY, CDR2 FYNNEI. The DNA for the CDR3 is TGTGCCAGCAGTGACATCAGGAATAGCAATCAGCCCCAGCATTTT. Amino acids: CASSDIRNSNQPQHF.

The rearrangement links TRBV7-6 to TRBJ2-5, with D possibly matching TRBD2 (5 bases). The CDR3 extends over 13 amino acids. V lost 3 bases and J 5 bases, leaving 10 bases between the germline ends. Looked up from germline, CDR1 is SGHVS and CDR2 is FNYEAQ. CDR3 protein: CASSFLTGETQYF. CDR3 in DNA: TGTGCCAGCAGCTTTTTAACGGGGGAGACCCAGTACTTC.

This clone has just one count. The chain uses TRBV5-5 and TRBJ1-1; 8 nucleotides align to TRBD1. Unmatched junction bases numbered 7, after V lost 4 bases and J lost 2 bases. The V gene's germline CDR1 is SGHKS and CDR2 YYEKEE (reference sequence). The CDR3 is 15 amino acids. In nucleotides, the CDR3 is TGTGCCAGCAGCCGAGGGACAGGAGTCAACACTGAAGCTTTCTTT. Translating gives CASSRGTGVNTEAFF.

CDR3 sequence reads: CASSSIHRGEQYF. The CDR3 bases are TGTGCCAGCAGCTCGATCCACAGGGGCGAGCAGTACTTC. The rearrangement uses TRBV5-4 and TRBJ2-7, with TRBD1 matching 7 bases. This CDR3 is 13 amino acids long. In germline, CDR1 is SGHNT, CDR2 YYREEE (reference sequence). V gave up 3 bases and J gave up 6 bases; unmatched junction bases: 6.

The CDR3: CASSRDRRNDTNGYTF. CDR3 coding DNA: TGCGCCAGCAGTCGTGACCGCAGGAACGATACGAATGGCTACACCTTC. J is TRBJ1-2 and V is TRBV23-1; D not resolved. TRBV23-1 is assigned to the ORF class and has an uncertain function. The CDR3 runs 16 residues. V was cut by 4 bases and J by 6 bases, with 21 bases left in between.

V and J are TRBV28 and TRBJ2-2; D remains unclear. This CDR3 contains 13 residues. Trimming stripped 3 bases from V and 2 bases from J, with 4 bases between. Looked up from germline, CDR1 is MDHEN and CDR2 is SYDVKM. The CDR3 spells CASSFYNTGELFF. In DNA form, the CDR3 reads TGTGCCAGCAGTTTCTATAACACCGGGGAGCTGTTTTTT.

There are a few counts of this clone. Within the sample, other DNA sequences also encode this same CDR3. The chain couples TRBV19 to TRBJ2-1; TRBD1 matches at 12 bases. V lost 3 bases, J lost 0 bases, and 9 bases stayed unmatched. Germline CDR1 is LNHDA and CDR2 is SQIVND (reference sequence). The CDR3 has 19 amino acids. The chain's CDR3 is CASSIRGQGAISSYNEQFF. The CDR3 nucleotides are TGTGCCAGTAGTATCAGGGGACAGGGGGCGATTAGCTCCTACAATGAGCAGTTCTTC.

CDR3 bases: TGTGCCAGCAGCTTGATTTGGGGGCGAGAGACCCAGTACTTC. This gives the protein CASSLIWGRETQYF. The J gene is TRBJ2-5, the V gene TRBV5-5, with a tentative D call TRBD1 (6 bases). From germline, CDR1 is SGHKS and CDR2 YYEKEE (reference sequence). This CDR3 comprises 14 residues. Trimming stripped 1 base from V and 4 bases from J, with 11 bases between. Supplemented by reference TRBV5-5 and TRBJ2-5, the full variable domain reads DAGVTQSPTHLIKTRGQQVTLRCSPISGHKSVSWYQQVLGQGPQFIFQYYEKEERGRGNFPDRFSARQFPNYSSELNVNALLLGDSALYLCASSLIWGRETQYFGPGTRLLVL.

In this sample, this clone turned up once. Other DNA sequences in this sample translate to the same CDR3. The chain is built from TRBV11-3 and TRBJ2-3; 12 bases match TRBD2. Germline CDR1 reads SGHNT; CDR2 reads YENEEA. The length of the CDR3 is 16 residues. The V and J ends lost 1 base and 1 base, in that order; junction bases with no gene match: 0. CDR3 residues: CASSLGTSGGTDTQYF. CDR3 sequence (DNA): TGTGCCAGCAGCTTAGGGACTAGCGGGGGCACAGATACGCAGTATTTT.

This clone was counted only a few times. V usage is TRBV4-1 and J usage is TRBJ2-7; TRBD2 might be the D (6 bases). The length of the CDR3 is 14 residues. Per germline, CDR1 MGHRA and CDR2 YSYEKL. Trimming cost V 1 base and J 6 bases, with 13 bases left between them. CDR3 coding DNA: TGCGCCAGCAGCCAAGCCGGGAGAAGAAGCGAGCAGTACTTC. It encodes CASSQAGRRSEQYF.

CDR3 in DNA: TGTGCCAGCAGCGGACGTTCTCCGGGACACTCCTCCTACAATGAGCAGTTCTTC. It codes for CASSGRSPGHSSYNEQFF. The chain joins TRBV9 to TRBJ2-1, with D maybe TRBD1 (6 bases). The germline V gene encodes CDR1 SGDLS and CDR2 YYNGEE. The CDR3 spans 18 residues. The V end was cut by 3 bases, the J end by 0 bases, with 19 bases between.

This chain links TRBV5-1 with TRBJ2-1, with D maybe TRBD2 (6 bases). The CDR3 is 15 amino acids. Trimming took 0 bases from V and 10 from J, leaving 17 bases between them. From germline, CDR1 is SGHRS and CDR2 YFSETQ. The CDR3 region is CASSLVGTLSKEQFF. The CDR3 nucleotides read TGCGCCAGCAGCTTGGTCGGGACTCTCTCAAAGGAGCAGTTCTTC.

V is TRBV3-1 (or the pseudogene TRBV3-2) and J is TRBJ2-7, with D tentatively TRBD2 (6 bases). Germline assignment: CDR1 LGHDT and CDR2 YNNKEL (reference sequence). Trimming left V 1 base short and J 3 bases short, with 7 bases between. This CDR3 comprises 13 residues. The CDR3 sequence is CASSQGTNYEQYF. CDR3 nucleotide sequence: TGTGCCAGCAGCCAAGGGACTAACTACGAGCAGTACTTC.

This sequence joins TRBV4-1 and TRBJ2-7; TRBD2 matches at 11 bases. This CDR3 spans 16 amino acids. Germline assignment: CDR1 MGHRA and CDR2 YSYEKL. Trimming at V came to 1 base and at J to 6 bases, leaving 8 bases not matched to a gene. DNA of the CDR3: TGCGCCAGCAGCCAAGGTGGTACTAGCGGGAGTATCGAGCAGTACTTC. This encodes CASSQGGTSGSIEQYF.

V and J are TRBV5-4 and TRBJ2-5; 9 bases line up with TRBD2. The V gene's germline CDR1 is SGHNT and CDR2 YYREEE (reference sequence). V lost 5 bases, J lost 5 bases, and 7 bases stayed unmatched. The CDR3 has 14 residues. Written as DNA, the CDR3 is TGTGCCAGCAGTCCCCGACTAGCGGTGGAGACCCAGTACTTC. Translating gives CASSPRLAVETQYF.

V is TRBV14 and J is TRBJ2-3; no firm D call. Germline assignment: CDR1 SGHDN and CDR2 FVKESK. The V gene lost 4 bases and the J gene lost 3 bases, with 17 bases spanning the gap. The CDR3 totals 16 residues. The CDR3 is CASSPPGAVDTDTQYF. CDR3 DNA sequence: TGTGCCAGCAGCCCCCCTGGAGCTGTCGATACAGATACGCAGTATTTT.

The rearrangement links TRBV19 to TRBJ2-3; 10 bases align to TRBD2. Germline CDR1 and CDR2: LNHDA and SQIVND (reference sequence). V was clipped by 3 bases and J by 2 bases; unmatched bases: 5. This CDR3 has 16 residues. CDR3 sequence reads: CASSIGAGGYTDTQYF. The CDR3 region has the DNA TGTGCCAGTAGTATCGGAGCGGGAGGGTACACAGATACGCAGTATTTT.

This CDR3 is CASSSGWSTDTQYF. The CDR3 bases are TGCGCCAGCAGCTCCGGTTGGAGCACAGATACGCAGTATTTT. The rearrangement links TRBV5-1 to TRBJ2-3; D gene ambiguous. The CDR3 has 14 residues. Germline CDR1 is SGHRS and CDR2 is YFSETQ. V was trimmed by 3 bases and J by 0 bases, leaving 8 bases between them.

V and J are TRBV28 and TRBJ1-1; D gene ambiguous. V lost 2 bases, J lost 1 base, and 8 bases lay in between. The CDR3 length is 14 residues. Germline-derived CDR1 and CDR2 are MDHEN and SYDVKM. The CDR3 DNA sequence: TGTGCCAGCAGTTTAATGTCGGGGAACACTGAAGCTTTCTTT. Protein sequence: CASSLMSGNTEAFF.

The genes are TRBV3-1 (or the pseudogene TRBV3-2) and TRBJ2-2; 9 nucleotides align to TRBD1. The CDR3 has 17 residues. Germline V lookup: CDR1 LGHDT, CDR2 YNNKEL (reference sequence). V was pared by 3 bases and J by 5 bases, with 10 bases of the junction left unmatched. CDR3 loop: CASSQGPGQGFTGELFF. The CDR3 region has the DNA TGTGCCAGCAGCCAGGGGCCGGGACAGGGCTTTACCGGGGAGCTGTTTTTT.

The genes are TRBV7-2 and TRBJ2-2; D is perhaps TRBD1 (5 bases). Germline loops: CDR1 SGHTA, CDR2 FQGNSA. This CDR3 has 15 amino acids. V gave up 5 bases and J gave up 6 bases, with 16 bases separating them. DNA of the CDR3: TGTGCCAGCAGCGCCCCCGGACATTGGGCCGGGGAGCTGTTTTTT. It yields the protein CASSAPGHWAGELFF.

In DNA, the CDR3 is TGTGCCAGCAGCTTAAGGCGGGGGCCCTCCTACGAGCAGTACTTC. This gives the protein CASSLRRGPSYEQYF. The chain links TRBV7-6 to TRBJ2-7; possibly TRBD2 for D (7 bases). The CDR3 loop spans 15 amino acids. V lost 2 bases, J lost 0 bases, and 11 bases lay in between. Germline V gene lookup returns CDR1 SGHVS and CDR2 FNYEAQ.